A single sample gave rise to the 20 T cell receptor beta chains below, sequenced in a study of response to subunit inactivated influenza vaccine. MiXCR was run by TCRdb on the RT-PCR reads, yielding one entry per CDR3 protein. The profile shows about 480,000 distinct CDR3 sequences, approximately 24% of them singletons. This sample comprised CD4+ T cells sorted from PBMCs, obtained around 5 days after vaccination. All receptors derive from a man between 50 and 59 years old who received an inactivated influenza vaccine.

The gene calls are TRBV2 and TRBJ2-7; D not certain. This CDR3 spans 14 amino acids. V was clipped by 2 bases and J by 4 bases, with 12 bases between them. Germline V lookup: CDR1 SNHLY, CDR2 FYNNEI. The CDR3 region is CASSERRVDYEQYF. CDR3 nucleotide sequence: TGTGCCAGCAGTGAACGTAGGGTTGATTACGAGCAGTACTTC.

This clonotype showed up just a few times. This rearrangement joins TRBV20-1 to TRBJ1-1; D unresolved. V gave up 1 base and J gave up 6 bases, with 15 bases separating them. This CDR3 has 14 amino acids. Per germline, CDR1 DFQATT and CDR2 SNEGSKA (reference sequence). DNA of the CDR3: TGCAGTGCTAGAGGTCACAGCCAGGTCGCTGAAGCTTTCTTT. The encoded protein is CSARGHSQVAEAFF.

The genes are TRBV6-1 and TRBJ2-1; TRBD2 matches at 9 bases. V lost 8 bases and J lost 3; bases outside the gene matches: 11. This CDR3 region has 16 residues. Germline values: CDR1 MNHNS, CDR2 SASEGT. CDR3 coding DNA: TGTGCCAGCTTAGCGGGGGCCCGCGGATTCTACAATGAGCAGTTCTTC. Encoded protein: CASLAGARGFYNEQFF.

This clonotype was counted only a few times. This chain connects TRBV18 to TRBJ1-1, with D uncertain. The length of the CDR3 is 14 residues. Looked up from germline, CDR1 is KGHSH and CDR2 is LQKENI. V shed 2 bases and J shed 1 base, with 8 bases lying between them. The CDR3 is CASSPWTENTEAFF. The CDR3, as DNA: TGTGCCAGCTCACCATGGACGGAGAACACTGAAGCTTTCTTT.

This clonotype was recorded many times. V gene TRBV7-2 combines with J gene TRBJ2-3; 7 positions agree with TRBD2. J was trimmed by 0 bases and V by 5 bases; bases with no gene match: 2. The germline V gene has CDR1 SGHTA and CDR2 FQGNSA. CDR3 length: 14 residues. The CDR3: CASSPGGSTDTQYF. Written as DNA, the CDR3 is TGTGCCAGCAGCCCCGGGGGGAGCACAGATACGCAGTATTTT.

The chain is built from TRBV18 and TRBJ1-2, with D uncertain. Germline CDR1 and CDR2: KGHSH and LQKENI. V was cut by 1 base and J by 4 bases, with 16 bases left in between. This CDR3 region has 16 residues. CDR3 sequence reads: CASSPLPGMKSYGYTF. The CDR3 DNA reads as TGTGCCAGCTCACCACTTCCGGGAATGAAGTCCTATGGCTACACCTTC. The variable domain in full, completed from reference TRBV18 and TRBJ1-2, reads NAGVMQNPRHLVRRRGQEARLRCSPMKGHSHVYWYRQLPEEGLKFMVYLQKENIIDESGMPKERFSAEFPKEGPSILRIQQVVRGDSAAYFCASSPLPGMKSYGYTFGSGTRLTVV.

This clonotype was observed a few times. The V gene is TRBV12-3 or TRBV12-4, the J gene TRBJ2-7; D is possibly TRBD1 (6 bases). The length of the CDR3 is 14 residues. The ends were cut back, 1 base at V and 7 bases at J, with 14 bases in the middle. CDR3 sequence reads: CASSLGQGHWEQYF. The CDR3 region has the DNA TGTGCCAGCAGTTTAGGGCAGGGGCACTGGGAGCAGTACTTC.

Only a few counts were recorded for this clonotype. The gene calls are TRBV7-9 and TRBJ2-3, with 9 bases that match TRBD2. V gave up 7 bases and J gave up 2 bases; unmatched junction bases: 10. The CDR3 sequence is 16 residues long. Germline assignment: CDR1 SEHNR and CDR2 FQNEAQ (reference sequence). The DNA of the CDR3 is TGTGCCAGCACAAGGGGAGCGGGGGGACCCACAGATACGCAGTATTTT. This encodes CASTRGAGGPTDTQYF. The full variable domain, its missing parts supplied by reference TRBV7-9 and TRBJ2-3, is DTGVSQNPRHKITKRGQNVTFRCDPISEHNRLYWYRQTLGQGPEFLTYFQNEAQLEKSRLLSDRFSAERPKGSFSTLEIQRTEQGDSAMYLCASTRGAGGPTDTQYFGPGTRLTVL.

V is TRBV12-3 or TRBV12-4 and J is TRBJ2-3, with D perhaps TRBD1 (6 bases). The CDR3 totals 15 residues. The V gene lost 8 bases and the J gene lost 6 bases, with 21 bases spanning the gap. The CDR3 DNA sequence: TGTGCCAGCTCCAGGGGCATGAGTAGATGGGATACGCAGTATTTT. Amino acids: CASSRGMSRWDTQYF.

The CDR3 region is CASSVDFGGREQFF. CDR3 sequence (DNA): TGTGCCAGCAGCGTAGATTTCGGCGGAAGGGAGCAGTTCTTC. The chain carries TRBV9 and TRBJ2-1; D is unclear. This CDR3 comprises 14 residues. V lost 0 bases to trimming and J lost 10 bases, with 14 bases between them. CDR1 and CDR2 from the germline V gene are SGDLS and YYNGEE.

This clonotype has only a few counts. This sequence joins TRBV6-1 and TRBJ1-5, with D possibly TRBD1 on 6 matching bases. The CDR3 totals 15 residues. V lost 4 bases to trimming and J lost 5 bases, with 15 bases between them. Germline V gene sequence: CDR1 MNHNS, CDR2 SASEGT. This chain's CDR3 is CASSAPTGKDQPQHF. The CDR3 nucleotides are TGTGCCAGCAGTGCTCCTACAGGGAAGGATCAGCCCCAGCATTTT.

The chain has TRBV5-1 and TRBJ2-1; D remains ambiguous. The CDR3 covers 14 residues. Germline CDR1 and CDR2: SGHRS and YFSETQ. The germline V and J ends were trimmed by 0 bases and 8 bases, with 12 bases remaining between them. CDR3 protein: CASSLGRAWDEQFF. CDR3 DNA: TGCGCCAGCAGCTTGGGAAGGGCTTGGGATGAGCAGTTCTTC.

The genes are TRBV4-3 and TRBJ1-1; D is possibly TRBD1 (5 bases). CDR3 length: 16 residues. The V gene lost 0 bases and the J gene lost 1 base, with 12 bases spanning the gap. CDR1 and CDR2 (germline): LGHNA, YSLEER. The CDR3 DNA reads as TGCGCCAGCAGCCAAGATCTACGGGGGACGAACACTGAAGCTTTCTTT. It encodes CASSQDLRGTNTEAFF.

This rearrangement joins TRBV18 to TRBJ2-5; D is unresolved. Germline loops: CDR1 KGHSH, CDR2 LQKENI. V lost 4 bases and J lost 5, with 20 bases in between. The CDR3 extends over 16 amino acids. CDR3 DNA sequence: TGTGCCAGCTCACTAATATTGGCTAGACATGCGGAGACCCAGTACTTC. The encoded protein is CASSLILARHAETQYF.

In its sample, this clonotype was seen a few times. The chain uses TRBV5-1 and TRBJ2-3, with 8 bases lining up with TRBD2. The CDR3 length is 16 residues. Germline assignment: CDR1 SGHRS and CDR2 YFSETQ. After removal of 0 bases from V and 2 bases from J, the junction contained 5 bases not matched to a gene. The CDR3 DNA reads as TGCGCCAGCAGCTTGGCCACTAGCGGCCACACAGATACGCAGTATTTT. This encodes CASSLATSGHTDTQYF.

J is TRBJ2-3 and V is TRBV5-1; 9 positions agree with TRBD1. Per germline, CDR1 SGHRS and CDR2 YFSETQ. After removal of 0 bases from V and 7 bases from J, the junction contained 3 bases not matched to a gene. The CDR3 covers 14 residues. Here the CDR3 DNA reads TGCGCCAGCAGCTTGGGGACAGGGGTGAATACGCAGTATTTT. This gives the protein CASSLGTGVNTQYF.

This clonotype was counted only a few times. The V and J genes are TRBV7-8 and TRBJ2-3; 11 nucleotides line up with TRBD2. The CDR3 loop spans 16 amino acids. Germline loops: CDR1 SGHVS, CDR2 FQNEAQ. V dropped 5 bases and J dropped 7; count of bases not matched to a gene: 11. CDR3 loop: CASSQAGSGGAYTQYF. CDR3 in DNA: TGTGCCAGCAGCCAAGCGGGTAGCGGGGGGGCCTATACGCAGTATTTT.

This clonotype was seen a few times. The V and J genes are TRBV7-9 and TRBJ2-7; no clear D gene. The V end lost 6 bases, the J end lost 1 base, and 10 bases lay between the germline ends. In germline, CDR1 is SEHNR, CDR2 FQNEAQ (reference sequence). The CDR3 is 13 amino acids. Here the CDR3 reads CASRSTPSYEQYF. The DNA of the CDR3 is TGTGCCAGCAGATCGACACCGTCCTACGAGCAGTACTTC.

This clonotype was detected only a few times. V gene TRBV24-1 combines with J gene TRBJ2-1; no definite D call. Trimming cost V 3 bases and J 1 base, with 6 bases left between them. CDR1 and CDR2 from the germline V gene are KGHDR and SFDVKD. This CDR3 has 14 amino acids. The CDR3 loop is CATSDIQSYNEQFF. The CDR3, as DNA: TGTGCCACCAGTGATATCCAGTCCTACAATGAGCAGTTCTTC.

The chain links TRBV20-1 to TRBJ2-3; D may be TRBD1 or TRBD2 (5 bases each). V gave up 1 base and J gave up 5 bases, with 16 bases separating them. In germline, CDR1 is DFQATT, CDR2 SNEGSKA (reference sequence). The CDR3 is 15 residues long. The CDR3 is CSARVGTILRDTQYF. CDR3 DNA: TGCAGTGCTAGAGTCGGGACGATCCTACGAGATACGCAGTATTTT.